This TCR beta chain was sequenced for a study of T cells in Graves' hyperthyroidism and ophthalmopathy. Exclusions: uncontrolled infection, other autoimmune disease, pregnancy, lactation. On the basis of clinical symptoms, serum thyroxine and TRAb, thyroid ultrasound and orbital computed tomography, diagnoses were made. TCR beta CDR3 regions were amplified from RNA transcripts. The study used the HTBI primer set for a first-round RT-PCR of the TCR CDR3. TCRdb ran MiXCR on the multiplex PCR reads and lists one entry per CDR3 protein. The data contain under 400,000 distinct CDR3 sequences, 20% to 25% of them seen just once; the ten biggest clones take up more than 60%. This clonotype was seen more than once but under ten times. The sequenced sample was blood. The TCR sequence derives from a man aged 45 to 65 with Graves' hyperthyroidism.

CDR3 protein: CASSVGGLAYEQYF. The CDR3 nucleotides are TGTGCCAGCAGCGTAGGGGGACTAGCCTACGAGCAGTACTTC. V usage is TRBV9 and J usage is TRBJ2-7; 8 nucleotides align to TRBD2. The CDR3 contains 14 residues. Per the germline V gene, CDR1 is SGDLS and CDR2 is YYNGEE. The junction had 1 base not matched to a gene; V was cut back by 0 bases and J by 2 bases.